This T cell receptor (beta chain) originates from a study of blood T cell repertoires in COVID-19 (TCRdb year 2020). Looking at the study overall: Collaborator samples came from the United States, Italy and Spain and covered acute and convalescent phases of COVID-19. The repertoires were made available in a free public database intended to serve as a resource for research on the immune response to SARS-CoV-2. Subjects who had been exposed to COVID-19, were actively infected with it, or had recovered from it provided the deeply sampled blood TCRbeta repertoires that made up the dataset. Sample metadata almost always included a de-identified subject ID, COVID-19 status, age in years and sex. Where available, HLA class I and class II types were obtained from metadata supplied by the sample provider rather than from assay-based typing. The samples were drawn from two sources: the first 160 participants of the ongoing ImmuneRACE study, and fewer than 1,500 subjects contributed by 6 global collaborators. The material from the prospective study consisted of cDNA or gDNA derived from T cells, B-cell-depleted T cells, or PBMCs. What the study reported, not specific to this receptor: Clinical and demographic metadata were provided uncurated, with the amount varying by source and participant.

TCRbeta CDR3 regions were amplified from genomic DNA by means of the immunoSEQ Assay, a bias-controlled multiplex PCR. From the authors' description of their analysis: The number of nucleated cells in each sample was estimated from the amplification of reference gene primers within the assay. To quantify the absolute abundance of each unique TCRbeta CDR3 rearrangement, sequence reads were collapsed and filtered. Productive Simpson clonality was computed per sample as the square root of Simpson's diversity index over productive rearrangements. TCRdb retrieved this table from immuneACCESS and kept in-frame rearrangements only. Not all clones are present; in checked studies, unresolved V genes account for under half, and no reason is known for the remainder. The D gene and trimming were derived from the DNA, and the V and J assignments and clone size from that table. Recorded for this sample are under 250,000 clones; more than 65% of them occurred a single time. The top ten hold over 2.5% of the sample.

CDR1 and CDR2 were assigned from the germline V gene as SNHLY and FYNNEI. Taken from cysteine to phenylalanine, the CDR3 has 14 residues. The retained sequence is limited to the CDR3, 42 bases, with the frame set at the first base. V drops 4 bases and J drops 0 bases, leaving 9 bases in between. In regard to this clone: Its cognate antigen has yet to be identified. No base-level quality is on record; no much larger clone is a single base apart.

A second Seattle source provided samples from volunteer blood donors who had recovered from COVID-19. Each collaborating institution followed its own protocols to collect whole blood in K2EDTA tubes. For TCRbeta analysis, collaborators shipped samples as frozen whole blood, isolated PBMCs, or DNA extracted from either of those sample types. The chain was built from TRBV2 and TRBJ1-1, and possibly TRBD1, on 5 matching bases. Sequencing input: peripheral blood. This sequence originates from a woman in her twenties or thirties who had recovered from COVID-19. The DNA sequence is TGTGCCAGCAGTGTAGGGGTCATGAACACTGAAGCTTTCTTT. Its protein reads: CASSVGVMNTEAFF.